This is a list of T cell receptor beta chains from one sample in a study of PD-L1 blockade in urothelial cancer. Data came from immunoSEQ multiplex PCR; TCRdb stores just in-frame clones and leaves some out. Among 95,000 to 130,000 clones, about 89% were seen once, and the ten largest hold around 1.7%. Sample: PBMCs, taken around atezolizumab (anti-PD-L1) treatment. The receptors come from a man in his sixties with urothelial cancer. Each CDR3 is given with its conserved first and last residue. D genes are given only for firm matches. Clone sizes are given selectively: once, few, many, or a class where the clone is expanded.

V gene	D gene	clone size	J gene	CDR3 DNA	CDR3 protein
TRBV7-2	TRBD1	.	TRBJ1-2	TGTGCCAGCAGCAACCCCAGTCAGGGGGCGGGTGGCTACACCTTC	CASSNPSQGAGGYTF
TRBV10-3	TRBD1	.	TRBJ1-5	TGTGCCATCAGGGAGCAGGGGGCTGGGGATCAGCCCCAGCATTTT	CAIREQGAGDQPQHF
TRBV6-1	.	.	TRBJ2-7	TGTGCCAGCAGTGAAATAAAACAGGACAGACCCTTGACTCAGACAGTCTACGAGCAGTACTTC	CASSEIKQDRPLTQTVYEQYF
TRBV10-3	.	.	TRBJ2-6	TGTGCCATCAGTGAGGGCCCCCCTGGGGCCAACGTCCTGACTTTC	CAISEGPPGANVLTF
TRBV19	.	few	TRBJ1-1	TGTGCCAGTAGTATAGATAAGAGGAAGAAGACTTTCTTT	CASSIDKRKKTFF
TRBV10-3	TRBD2	.	TRBJ2-5	TGTGCCAGCAGACGGGCTAGCGGAGTACAAGAGACCCAGTACTTC	CASRRASGVQETQYF
TRBV7-2	TRBD1	.	TRBJ1-3	TGTGCCAGCAGCCAACGGACAGGGGGTTCAAACACCATATATTTT	CASSQRTGGSNTIYF
TRBV6-5	.	.	TRBJ1-1	TGTGCCAGCAGTTACCCGACAGGAGAAGCTTTCTTT	CASSYPTGEAFF
TRBV2	.	.	TRBJ2-3	TGTGCCAGCATAGTGTTTAGCACAGATACGCAGTATTTT	CASIVFSTDTQYF
TRBV11-2	TRBD1	.	TRBJ1-2	TGTGCCAGCAGCTTAGAGGGACAGGGGAACTATGGCTACACCTTC	CASSLEGQGNYGYTF
TRBV7-8	.	once	TRBJ2-1	TGTGCCAGCAGCTTAGGCGAGGGAGGTCTCTACAATGAGCAGTTCTTC	CASSLGEGGLYNEQFF
TRBV5-1	TRBD1	.	TRBJ1-1	TGCGCCAGCAGGCCACAGGGGTCAACCATGAACACTGAAGCTTTCTTT	CASRPQGSTMNTEAFF
TRBV9	TRBD2	few	TRBJ2-1	TGTGCCAGCAGCCCACGGACTAGCGGAAGCTCTCACTTGGGAGAGCAGTTCTTC	CASSPRTSGSSHLGEQFF
TRBV9	.	once	TRBJ2-7	TGTGCCAGCAGCGTAGAGAACGGCAGGATGTACTTC	CASSVENGRMYF
TRBV11-3	TRBD1	.	TRBJ2-1	TGTGCCAGCAGCCAGGGGGACGGAAACAATGAGCAGTTCTTC	CASSQGDGNNEQFF
TRBV19	TRBD1	.	TRBJ2-3	TGTGCCAGTAGTATACGGACAGGGGAGAGGGATACGCAGTATTTT	CASSIRTGERDTQYF
TRBV30	TRBD2	.	TRBJ2-3	TGTGCCTGGAGTGTACTAAGCGGGGGCCCGGATACGCAGTATTTT	CAWSVLSGGPDTQYF
TRBV5-5	.	few	TRBJ2-7	TGTGCCAGCAGCTTAACCGGGACTCTGAGCTCCTACGAGCAGTACTTC	CASSLTGTLSSYEQYF
TRBV2	.	.	TRBJ2-7	TGTGCCAGCAGCGGAGAACAGGGCTTCTACGAGCAGTACTTC	CASSGEQGFYEQYF
TRBV14	.	once	TRBJ1-5	TGTGCCAGCAGCCAAGAAGCGGCTCAGCCCCAGCATTTT	CASSQEAAQPQHF
TRBV28	.	.	TRBJ2-1	TGTGCCACCCGCCGCAGGGCCTCGACGAACAATGAGCAGTTCTTC	CATRRRASTNNEQFF
TRBV5-6	TRBD1	once	TRBJ2-5	TGTGCCAGCAGCTTTGGACAGGGGATGGAGCCCCAGTACTTC	CASSFGQGMEPQYF
TRBV19	.	.	TRBJ1-2	TGTGCCAGTAGTATAGAGACAGCTACTAACTATGGCTACACCTTC	CASSIETATNYGYTF